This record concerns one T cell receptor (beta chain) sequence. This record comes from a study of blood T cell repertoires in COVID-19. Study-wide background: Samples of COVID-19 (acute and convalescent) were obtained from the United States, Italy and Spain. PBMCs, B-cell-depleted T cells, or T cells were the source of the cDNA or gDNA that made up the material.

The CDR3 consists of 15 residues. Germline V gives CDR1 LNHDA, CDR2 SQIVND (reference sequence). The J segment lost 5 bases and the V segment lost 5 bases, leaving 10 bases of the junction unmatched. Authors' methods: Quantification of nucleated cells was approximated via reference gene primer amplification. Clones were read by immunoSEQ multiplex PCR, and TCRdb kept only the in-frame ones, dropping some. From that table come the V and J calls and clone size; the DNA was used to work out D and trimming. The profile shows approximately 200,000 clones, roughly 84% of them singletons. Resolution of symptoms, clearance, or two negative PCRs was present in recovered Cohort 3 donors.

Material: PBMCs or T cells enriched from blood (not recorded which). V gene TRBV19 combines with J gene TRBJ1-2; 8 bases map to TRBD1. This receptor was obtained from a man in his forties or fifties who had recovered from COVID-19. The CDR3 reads CASSSRQGKRYGYTF. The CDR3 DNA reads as TGTGCCAGTAGTTCACGACAGGGGAAACGATATGGCTACACCTTC. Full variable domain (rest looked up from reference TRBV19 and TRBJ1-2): DGGITQSPKYLFRKEGQNVTLSCEQNLNHDAMYWYRQDPGQGLRLIYYSQIVNDFQKGDIAEGYSVSREKKESFPLTVTSAQKNPTAFYLCASSSRQGKRYGYTFGSGTRLTVV.